This passage covers 6 T cell receptor beta chains from one sample sequenced in a study of cytomegalovirus exposure and HLA in healthy donors. Assay used: immunoSEQ multiplex PCR; TCRdb lists only in-frame clones, some missing. The repertoire holds 130,000 to 150,000 clones, with over 80% as singletons. The sequenced material came from PBMCs. The receptors stem from a man between 18 and 29 years old in good health and CMV-seropositive.

The chain couples TRBV21-1 to TRBJ2-1; the table assigns TRBD2, which was not confirmed against the DNA. TRBV21-1 is deemed a pseudogene. The CDR3 consists of 14 residues. The CDR3 coding sequence is TGTGCCAGCAAGGACTGTAATCTTATAAATGAGCAGTTCTTC. Protein sequence: CASKDCNLINEQFF.

This clone was recorded once. The chain's CDR3 is CASNQDRPYSEQFF. The CDR3 region has the DNA TGTGCCAGCAACCAGGACAGGCCTTATAGTGAGCAGTTCTTC. V is TRBV5-8 and J is TRBJ2-1; TRBD1 matches at 7 bases. Trimming removed 6 bases from V and 9 bases from J; junction bases left unmatched: 12. This CDR3 region has 14 residues. Germline V gives CDR1 SGHTS, CDR2 YDEGEE.

The rearrangement joins TRBV14 to TRBJ2-7; maybe TRBD1 (5 bases). Germline-derived CDR1 and CDR2 are SGHDN and FVKESK. The CDR3 length is 14 residues. The V gene lost 2 bases and the J gene lost 5 bases, with 13 bases spanning the gap. DNA for the CDR3: TGTGCCAGCAGCCAACAGGGTTCTCCGGACGAGCAGTACTTC. It specifies CASSQQGSPDEQYF.

This chain joins TRBV5-6 and TRBJ2-2, with 7 bases aligning to TRBD2. Trimming took 3 bases from V and 5 from J; bases not matched to a gene: 7. Looked up from germline, CDR1 is SGHDT and CDR2 is YYEEEE. This CDR3 comprises 15 residues. This CDR3 reads CASSSTGTTTGELFF. DNA for the CDR3: TGTGCCAGCAGCTCTACCGGGACTACTACCGGGGAGCTGTTTTTT.

J is TRBJ2-5 and V is TRBV5-1; 7 bases fit TRBD1. The CDR3 totals 16 residues. V was clipped by 0 bases and J by 5 bases; unmatched bases: 10. Looked up from germline, CDR1 is SGHRS and CDR2 is YFSETQ. CDR3 nucleotides: TGCGCCAGCAGCTTGGCCCCAACAGGGGTTTTGGAGACCCAGTACTTC. Protein: CASSLAPTGVLETQYF.

This clone occurred a few times. The chain has TRBV30 and TRBJ2-2, with 7 bases matching TRBD1. This CDR3 is 14 amino acids long. Germline V gives CDR1 GTSNPN, CDR2 SVGIG (reference sequence). The V segment lost 5 bases and the J segment 5 bases; nucleotides outside the gene matches: 8. The CDR3 loop is CAWGTGTETGELFF. The CDR3 coding sequence is TGTGCCTGGGGTACCGGGACAGAAACCGGGGAGCTGTTTTTT.